The rows below give T cell receptor beta chains drawn from one sample of a study of early T cells in non-severe SARS-CoV-2 infection. One entry per CDR3 protein, called by TCRdb with MiXCR from the 5' RACE reads. The table has about 30,000 distinct CDR3 sequences, 3.5% to 4.5% seen once. Sequences were obtained from whole blood. The receptors derive from an adult who was a healthcare worker with PCR-confirmed SARS-CoV-2 infection or an uninfected control (not recorded which). Both conserved end residues are part of each CDR3. The D gene is left open where the match is weak. The size field is filled for only some rows; it gives once, few, many or a size class.

TRBD1,TRBJ1-4,TRBV27,many,CASSSQGANEKLFF,TGTGCCAGCAGCTCGCAGGGGGCAAATGAAAAACTGTTTTTT
TRBD2,TRBJ2-1,TRBV7-6,few,CASSYRGGQSSYNEQFF,TGTGCCAGCAGCTATCGGGGGGGGCAGTCCTCCTACAATGAGCAGTTCTTC
NA,TRBJ1-1,TRBV7-9,many,CASSAPGTSSTEAFF,TGTGCCAGCAGCGCTCCCGGGACGTCATCCACTGAAGCTTTCTTT
NA,TRBJ2-3,TRBV5-4,NA,CASSLEGDTQYF,TGTGCCAGCAGCTTGGAAGGGGATACGCAGTATTTT
TRBD1,TRBJ2-7,TRBV29-1,many,CSVAGTGYEQYF,TGCAGCGTCGCCGGGACAGGCTACGAGCAGTACTTC
NA,TRBJ2-1,TRBV19,NA,CASSKGTKMFGQFF,TGTGCCAGTAGTAAGGGGACAAAGATGTTCGGGCAGTTCTTC
NA,TRBJ2-1,TRBV11-2,many,CASSRLVNEQFF,TGTGCCAGCAGCCGACTAGTAAATGAGCAGTTCTTC
TRBD1,TRBJ1-1,TRBV19,few,CASSPGQGALTEAFF,TGTGCCAGTAGTCCAGGACAGGGGGCGCTGACTGAAGCTTTCTTT
TRBD2,TRBJ2-3,TRBV19,NA,CASSLSGTSSTDTQYF,TGTGCCAGTAGCCTCTCCGGGACTAGTTCGACAGATACGCAGTATTTT
NA,TRBJ2-2,TRBV19,few,CASTLGPGELFF,TGTGCCAGTACGCTCGGGCCCGGGGAGCTGTTTTTT
TRBD2,TRBJ2-7,TRBV6-6,many,CASSSGASGMSYEQYF,TGTGCCAGCAGTTCCGGGGCTAGCGGGATGTCCTACGAGCAGTACTTC
TRBD1,TRBJ1-2,TRBV7-2,many,CASSLTGGFAYGYTF,TGTGCCAGCAGCCTAACAGGGGGCTTCGCCTATGGCTACACCTTC
NA,TRBJ1-5,TRBV10-2,many,CASSESGALPQHF,TGCGCCAGCAGTGAGTCAGGGGCCCTGCCCCAGCATTTT
NA,TRBJ2-7,TRBV7-2,few,CASSPRGRRTYEQYF,TGTGCCAGCAGCCCCCGTGGACGGAGAACCTACGAGCAGTACTTC
TRBD1,TRBJ1-3,TRBV7-2,many,CASSRDSSSGNTIYF,TGTGCCAGCAGCCGGGACAGTTCCTCTGGAAACACCATATATTTT
NA,TRBJ2-3,TRBV5-1,many,CASSSVGFSTDTQYF,TGCGCCAGCAGCTCGGTCGGCTTTAGCACAGATACGCAGTATTTT
NA,TRBJ2-5,TRBV2,NA,CASSHNGEQETQYF,TGTGCCAGCTCCCATAACGGAGAACAAGAGACCCAGTACTTC
TRBD1,TRBJ1-2,TRBV9,many,CASSSGGYGYTF,TGTGCCAGCAGCTCAGGGGGGTATGGCTACACCTTC
NA,TRBJ2-7,TRBV30,many,CAWSPPVWGSPEQYF,TGTGCCTGGAGTCCACCTGTTTGGGGGTCCCCGGAGCAGTACTTC
TRBD1,TRBJ1-5,TRBV20-1,many,CSAGRDSLVPQHF,TGCAGTGCTGGTCGGGACAGTCTGGTGCCCCAGCATTTT
TRBD2,TRBJ2-1,TRBV20-1,many,CSAPPLSGGINEQFF,TGCAGTGCCCCGCCCCTAAGCGGGGGGATCAATGAGCAGTTCTTC
NA,TRBJ2-5,TRBV12-3/TRBV12-4,few,CTSSLRGSLQETQYF,TGTACCAGCAGTTTACGGGGGTCCCTACAAGAGACCCAGTACTTC
TRBD2,TRBJ2-1,TRBV6-2/TRBV6-3,NA,CASIMAGGPGEQFF,TGTGCCAGCATTATGGCGGGGGGGCCTGGTGAGCAGTTCTTC
NA,TRBJ1-4,TRBV6-5,many,CASSYGFINEKLFF,TGTGCCAGCAGTTACGGGTTTATTAATGAAAAACTGTTTTTT
NA,TRBJ2-7,TRBV5-1,many,CASTRTGISTNSEQYF,TGCGCCAGCACCCGGACGGGGATCTCCACCAACTCCGAGCAGTACTTC
TRBD1,TRBJ1-1,TRBV5-1,many,CASSLDRGSINTEAFF,TGCGCCAGCAGCCTGGACAGGGGATCAATCAACACTGAAGCTTTCTTT
NA,TRBJ2-5,TRBV7-2,few,CASSRQIETQYF,TGTGCCAGCAGCCGACAGATAGAGACCCAGTACTTC
TRBD2,TRBJ2-2,TRBV7-9,many,CASRPLGGRAPGELFF,TGTGCCAGCAGACCGCTGGGCGGGAGGGCCCCCGGGGAGCTGTTTTTT
NA,TRBJ2-1,TRBV5-5,many,CASSLETVATYEQFF,TGTGCCAGCAGCTTGGAAACAGTTGCTACCTATGAGCAGTTCTTC
TRBD2,TRBJ2-5,TRBV6-2/TRBV6-3,NA,CASSVTSGGGETQYF,TGTGCCAGCTCTGTGACTAGCGGGGGAGGAGAGACCCAGTACTTC
NA,TRBJ2-2,TRBV5-1,NA,CASSLIVGTGELFF,TGCGCCAGCAGCCTAATTGTGGGCACCGGGGAGCTGTTTTTT
NA,TRBJ2-5,TRBV30,few,CAWSDLGGGAKETQYF,TGTGCCTGGAGTGACCTTGGGGGAGGCGCAAAAGAGACCCAGTACTTC
NA,TRBJ2-6,TRBV12-3/TRBV12-4,many,CASSFWGGFSGANVLTF,TGTGCCAGCAGTTTCTGGGGCGGGTTCTCTGGGGCCAACGTCCTGACTTTC
NA,TRBJ1-3,TRBV5-1,many,CASSPDSTSGNTIYF,TGCGCCAGCAGCCCTGACAGTACCTCTGGAAACACCATATATTTT
NA,TRBJ1-1,TRBV5-1,many,CASSRDGNTEAFF,TGCGCCAGCAGCCGGGACGGTAACACTGAAGCTTTCTTT
NA,TRBJ2-5,TRBV29-1,many,CSVRRLGRGEQETQYF,TGCAGCGTTCGCAGGCTTGGCAGGGGGGAACAAGAGACCCAGTACTTC
TRBD1,TRBJ1-6,TRBV7-9,many,CASSPTGTGGSPLHF,TGTGCCAGCAGCCCAACGGGGACAGGGGGCTCACCCCTCCACTTT
NA,TRBJ2-7,TRBV7-9,many,CASSLEGLVAEYF,TGTGCCAGCAGCTTAGAGGGTTTGGTTGCAGAGTACTTC
NA,TRBJ1-2,TRBV28,few,CASSLITGVHGYTF,TGTGCCAGCAGTTTAATAACCGGGGTCCATGGCTACACCTTC
NA,TRBJ1-1,TRBV6-5,many,CASSYGSGTEAFF,TGTGCCAGCAGTTACGGGTCAGGTACTGAAGCTTTCTTT
TRBD1,TRBJ2-2,TRBV5-1,many,CASSPRDRAPGELFF,TGCGCCAGCAGCCCCCGGGACAGGGCACCCGGGGAGCTGTTTTTT
TRBD2,TRBJ2-7,TRBV20-1,many,CSFSGSGDEQYF,TGCAGTTTTAGCGGGTCCGGGGACGAGCAGTACTTC
NA,TRBJ1-5,TRBV28,many,CASSISDRRNQPQHF,TGTGCCAGCAGCATAAGTGATAGACGCAATCAGCCCCAGCATTTT
NA,TRBJ2-7,TRBV20-1,NA,CSARVPGGPSEQYF,TGCAGTGCTAGAGTCCCCGGGGGCCCCTCCGAGCAGTACTTC
TRBD2,TRBJ2-7,TRBV7-3,many,CASSLASGGHYEQYF,TGTGCCAGCAGCTTAGCCAGCGGGGGGCACTACGAGCAGTACTTC
NA,TRBJ1-1,TRBV20-1,many,CSARIVTEAFF,TGCAGTGCTAGGATCGTTACAGAAGCTTTCTTT
NA,TRBJ2-7,TRBV5-1,many,CASSLSGGKYEQYF,TGCGCCAGCAGCTTGTCTGGGGGCAAGTACGAGCAGTACTTC
NA,TRBJ1-6,TRBV10-3,many,CATAPQNSPLHF,TGTGCCACCGCCCCCCAGAATTCACCCCTCCACTTT
NA,TRBJ2-1,TRBV28,many,CASSPGLAADEQFF,TGTGCCAGCAGCCCGGGGCTGGCGGCGGATGAGCAGTTCTTC
NA,TRBJ2-3,TRBV7-3,many,CASSLSGRRADTQYF,TGTGCCAGCAGCTTAAGCGGGCGTCGGGCAGATACGCAGTATTTT
NA,TRBJ2-3,TRBV9,many,CASSETTDTQYF,TGTGCCAGCAGCGAAACTACAGATACGCAGTATTTT
TRBD1,TRBJ1-1,TRBV20-1,NA,CSASRGTGNTEAFF,TGCAGTGCTAGTAGGGGGACAGGAAACACTGAAGCTTTCTTT